Given below is one TCR beta chain in context. The sample belongs to a study of blood T cell repertoires in COVID-19. Looking at the study overall: Material from acute and convalescent COVID-19 was sourced from the United States, Italy and Spain.

TCRdb's copy holds only in-frame clones and misses some; the assay was immunoSEQ multiplex PCR. The sample has 250,000 to 400,000 clones, more than 70% seen once. Germline lookup yields CDR1 SGHRS and CDR2 YFSETQ. The CDR3 loop spans 12 amino acids. V was cut by 0 bases and J by 7 bases, with 4 bases left in between. Participants came from about two dozen US areas, aged roughly 18 to 95 years. Assignments of participants to cohorts depended upon their own reported clinical history. Sequenced: PBMCs or T cells enriched from blood (not recorded which). V gene TRBV5-1 combines with J gene TRBJ2-2, with no clear D. This sequence originates from a young woman who had recovered from COVID-19. The CDR3 bases are TGCGCCAGCAGCTTGGCCTTCGGGGAGCTGTTTTTT. It is translated as CASSLAFGELFF.